The 28 T cell receptor beta chains below all came from one sample that was sequenced in a study of T-cell reconstitution after alpha-beta-depleted transplantation in children. The library targeted TCRbeta and was prepared with unique molecular identifiers. TCRdb reprocessed the PCR reads with MiXCR, giving one entry per CDR3 protein. Among around 420,000 distinct CDR3 sequences listed, roughly 17% were seen once. The sequences come from PBMCs, mostly from graft donor cells, collected 360 days after TCRalphabeta/CD19-depleted stem cell transplant. These receptors all stem from a boy younger than two who had a stem cell transplant for Wiskott-Aldrich syndrome, so the T cells may come from the graft donor.

This clonotype was found a few times. An end of the junction differs from the germline gene, which may be a read error. The J gene is TRBJ1-1, the V gene TRBV7-9; no clear D. The CDR3 is made up of 12 amino acids. Germline values: CDR1 SEHNR, CDR2 FQNEAQ (reference sequence). The CDR3 protein is CASNWAGTGAFF. The CDR3 DNA reads as TGTGCCAGCAACTGGGCCGGCACTGGAGCTTTCTTT.

In its sample, this clonotype was seen a few times. The chain has TRBV29-1 and TRBJ2-1, with a weak D call TRBD1 (5 bases). The CDR3 spans 16 residues. Looked up from germline, CDR1 is SQVTM and CDR2 is ANQGSEA. Trimming cost V 2 bases and J 0 bases, with 14 bases left between them. CDR3: CSVEWWGWGSYNEQFF. The CDR3 DNA reads as TGCAGCGTTGAATGGTGGGGCTGGGGCTCCTACAATGAGCAGTTCTTC.

CDR3 protein: CASSLVGQGDREQFF. CDR3 nucleotide sequence: TGTGCCAGCAGCTTAGTCGGGCAGGGGGACCGTGAGCAGTTCTTC. The chain is built from TRBV7-6 and TRBJ2-1; the match to TRBD1 covers 7 bases. The ends lost 1 base at V and 9 bases at J; junction bases unmatched: 9. Germline loops: CDR1 SGHVS, CDR2 FNYEAQ. The CDR3 has 15 amino acids.

This clonotype was counted between two and nine times. Compared with germline, one end of the junction differs, possibly owing to a read error. The chain joins TRBV12-3 or TRBV12-4 to TRBJ2-3; 8 positions agree with TRBD2. There are 15 residues in the CDR3. The CDR3: CASRLAGYSTDTQYF. The CDR3 DNA reads TGTGCCAGCAGGTTAGCGGGGTACAGCACAGATACGCAGTATTTT.

In its sample, this clonotype was seen a few times. The chain joins TRBV24-1 to TRBJ2-1; D perhaps matches TRBD2 (6 bases). The V and J ends lost 4 bases and 8 bases respectively, with 17 bases between them. The CDR3 is 15 residues long. CDR1 and CDR2 (germline): KGHDR, SFDVKD. The CDR3 reads CATSDVRDSLYEQFF. Here the CDR3 DNA reads TGTGCCACCAGTGACGTCCGGGACTCGCTTTATGAGCAGTTCTTC.

This chain joins TRBV5-4 and TRBJ2-1, with TRBD2 matching 8 bases. CDR3 length: 15 residues. Germline assignment: CDR1 SGHNT and CDR2 YYREEE (reference sequence). Trimming removed 2 bases from V and 0 bases from J; junction bases left unmatched: 1. The CDR3 DNA sequence: TGTGCCAGCAGCTTACTAGCGGACTCCTACAATGAGCAGTTCTTC. It is translated as CASSLLADSYNEQFF.

This clonotype was observed a few times. In nucleotides, the CDR3 is TGTGCCAGCAGCTTTGGGCCGGGGGGTTCCTACAATGAGCAGTTCTTC. Its translation is CASSFGPGGSYNEQFF. The V and J genes are TRBV11-1 and TRBJ2-1, with 7 bases identical to TRBD2. This CDR3 is built from 16 residues. Germline V gene sequence: CDR1 SGHAT, CDR2 FQDESV (reference sequence). V lost 3 bases, J lost 1 base, and 6 bases stayed unmatched. Filled out from reference TRBV11-1 and TRBJ2-1, the complete variable domain reads EAEVAQSPRYKITEKSQAVAFWCDPISGHATLYWYRQILGQGPELLVQFQDESVVDDSQLPKDRFSAERLKGVDSTLKIQPAELGDSAMYLCASSFGPGGSYNEQFFGPGTRLTVL.

The chain joins TRBV27 to TRBJ1-5; D remains unclear. V lost 4 bases to trimming and J lost 5 bases, with 12 bases between them. Germline CDR1 MNHEY, CDR2 SMNVEV (reference sequence). The length of the CDR3 is 14 residues. DNA for the CDR3: TGTGCCAGCAGTTCTCGGGGAGCCGATCAGCCCCAGCATTTT. Translated: CASSSRGADQPQHF.

The chain is built from TRBV6-2 or TRBV6-3 and TRBJ2-7, with D possibly being TRBD1 or TRBD2 (6 bases each). The CDR3 runs to 13 residues. Germline CDR1 reads MNHEY; CDR2 reads SVGEGT. Trimming cost V 5 bases and J 7 bases, with 15 bases left between them. CDR3 coding DNA: TGTGCCAGCAGTAATCCGGGGGCTGGTGAGCAGTACTTC. Its translation: CASSNPGAGEQYF.

This clonotype has just a few counts. The CDR3 DNA reads TGTGCCATCAGCGCGACAGAGAACACTGAAGCTTTCTTT. Its protein is CAISATENTEAFF. The chain recombines TRBV10-3 with TRBJ1-1; D may be TRBD1 (5 bases). Trimming cost V 6 bases and J 1 base, with 9 bases left between them. This CDR3 contains 13 residues. Germline V lookup: CDR1 ENHRY, CDR2 SYGVKD.

Comment on this clonotype: The germline gene is not matched at one end of the junction; a read error may be the cause. The V and J genes are TRBV3-1 and TRBJ2-5; 13 bases are a match to TRBD2. Germline-derived CDR1 and CDR2 are LGHDT and YNNKEL (reference sequence). There are 14 residues in the CDR3. The DNA for the CDR3 is TGTGCCAGCAGCCTCAGACTAGCGGGGGGCCCGGAGTCCTTC. Translated: CASSLRLAGGPESF.

The chain is built from TRBV2 and TRBJ2-7; no firm D call. The CDR3 length is 13 residues. V lost 7 bases and J lost 2, with 12 bases in between. The germline CDR1 and CDR2 sequences are SNHLY and FYNNEI. The CDR3 region is CASNPDGTYEQYF. Written as DNA, the CDR3 is TGTGCCAGCAACCCAGACGGAACCTACGAGCAGTACTTC. The variable domain in full, with the rest retrieved from reference TRBV2 and TRBJ2-7, is EPEVTQTPSHQVTQMGQEVILRCVPISNHLYFYWYRQILGQKVEFLVSFYNNEISEKSEIFDDQFSVERPDGSNFTLKIRSTKLEDSAMYFCASNPDGTYEQYFGPGTRLTVT.

This clonotype was detected only a few times. This sequence joins TRBV27 and TRBJ2-1; 12 bases are shared with TRBD2. Germline V CDR1 and CDR2: MNHEY, SMNVEV (reference sequence). The junction had 5 bases not matched to a gene; V was cut back by 2 bases and J by 0 bases. CDR3 length: 18 amino acids. The CDR3: CASSLRLAGASSYNEQFF. Here the CDR3 DNA reads TGTGCCAGCAGTTTAAGACTAGCGGGAGCGAGCTCCTACAATGAGCAGTTCTTC.

In this sample, this clonotype turned up a few times. The genes are TRBV12-3 or TRBV12-4 and TRBJ2-3, with D perhaps being TRBD1 or TRBD2 (5 bases each). The CDR3 length is 16 residues. V shed 6 bases and J shed 3 bases, with 19 bases lying between them. CDR3 in DNA: TGTGCCAGCAGGAACCGGGACCAAGGTGTGACAGATACGCAGTATTTT. This sequence encodes CASRNRDQGVTDTQYF.

CDR3 nucleotide sequence: TGTGCCAGCAGTTTATCAGGTGACTTTACCTACGAGCAGTACTTC. It is translated as CASSLSGDFTYEQYF. J is TRBJ2-7 and V is TRBV27; D unclear. The germline V gene has CDR1 MNHEY and CDR2 SMNVEV (reference sequence). V lost 0 bases to trimming and J lost 2 bases, with 11 bases between them. CDR3 length equals 15 residues.

This clonotype appeared a few times. The rearrangement uses TRBV2 and TRBJ2-1; D not resolved. Trimming removed 5 bases from V and 8 bases from J, with 19 bases in between. CDR1 and CDR2 (germline): SNHLY, FYNNEI. This CDR3 has 15 amino acids. This CDR3 is CASSPTVSGFDEQFF. CDR3 sequence (DNA): TGTGCCAGCAGTCCTACCGTTTCGGGTTTCGATGAGCAGTTCTTC. Full variable domain (missing parts from reference TRBV2 and TRBJ2-1): EPEVTQTPSHQVTQMGQEVILRCVPISNHLYFYWYRQILGQKVEFLVSFYNNEISEKSEIFDDQFSVERPDGSNFTLKIRSTKLEDSAMYFCASSPTVSGFDEQFFGPGTRLTVL.

This clonotype was observed a handful of times. This sequence joins TRBV20-1 and TRBJ2-1; TRBD1 or TRBD2 may be the D gene (5 bases each). V lost 6 bases to trimming and J lost 0 bases, with 18 bases between them. This CDR3 region has 16 residues. Germline V gives CDR1 DFQATT, CDR2 SNEGSKA (reference sequence). The CDR3 DNA sequence: TGCAGTGCCCGCCCCAACAAGGGGAGCTCCTACAATGAGCAGTTCTTC. It is translated as CSARPNKGSSYNEQFF.

This clonotype has just a few counts. The genes are TRBV20-1 and TRBJ2-2; TRBD2 matches at 12 bases. CDR1 DFQATT and CDR2 SNEGSKA come from the germline V gene (reference sequence). V shed 1 base and J 0 bases; nucleotides not matched to a gene: 6. The CDR3 totals 18 residues. For the CDR3, the DNA is TGCAGTGCTAGAGCCCGACTAGCGGGGGTATCGAACACCGGGGAGCTGTTTTTT. Residues: CSARARLAGVSNTGELFF.

The chain combines TRBV7-2 with TRBJ2-2; D is possibly TRBD1 (5 bases). The CDR3 sequence is 17 residues long. CDR1 SGHTA and CDR2 FQGNSA come from the germline V gene. The V end was cut by 5 bases, the J end by 3 bases, with 19 bases between. The CDR3 coding sequence is TGTGCCAGCAGCCGGAATAGACAGTTCGACTACACCGGGGAGCTGTTTTTT. Its protein is CASSRNRQFDYTGELFF.

Comments on this clonotype: This could be a read error, since a much larger clone is one nucleotide away. This chain links TRBV10-2 with TRBJ2-5, with 10 positions matching TRBD2. The CDR3 has 16 residues. J gave up 6 bases and V 4 bases, and 11 bases lay outside the gene matches. The germline V gene has CDR1 WSHSY and CDR2 SAAADI. CDR3 protein: CASSASGLAGVKTQYF. The CDR3 DNA sequence: TGCGCCAGCAGTGCGTCGGGGCTAGCGGGAGTTAAGACCCAGTACTTC.

This clonotype was observed a handful of times. The chain employs TRBV24-1 and TRBJ2-7, with 8 bases lining up with TRBD1. V dropped 1 base and J dropped 7; count of bases not matched to a gene: 8. Germline V gene data show CDR1 as KGHDR and CDR2 as SFDVKD. This CDR3 contains 15 residues. This CDR3 reads CATSDFAQGVWEQYF. CDR3 nucleotide sequence: TGTGCCACCAGTGATTTTGCACAGGGGGTTTGGGAGCAGTACTTC.

V gene TRBV27 combines with J gene TRBJ2-3, with 7 bases that match TRBD2. Germline V gene sequence: CDR1 MNHEY, CDR2 SMNVEV (reference sequence). Germline trimming cut 7 bases from V and 0 bases from J; bases unmatched to any gene: 4. The CDR3 runs 14 residues. Here the CDR3 DNA reads TGTGCCAGCATCGGGGGGTCTAGCACAGATACGCAGTATTTT. Translated, it gives CASIGGSSTDTQYF.

CDR3 residues: CSASQGAQETQYF. CDR3 DNA sequence: TGCAGTGCTAGTCAGGGGGCACAAGAGACCCAGTACTTC. The chain combines TRBV20-1 with TRBJ2-5, with 8 bases aligning to TRBD1. The CDR3 is 13 residues long. J was trimmed by 2 bases and V by 3 bases; bases with no gene match: 2. Germline V gene sequence: CDR1 DFQATT, CDR2 SNEGSKA (reference sequence).

The chain has TRBV27 and TRBJ2-1; 10 bases are shared with TRBD2. The junction had 3 bases not matched to a gene; V was cut back by 1 base and J by 3 bases. There are 16 residues in the CDR3. CDR1 MNHEY and CDR2 SMNVEV come from the germline V gene (reference sequence). In nucleotides, the CDR3 is TGTGCCAGCAGTTTATTGCTAGCGGGAGTCTACAATGAGCAGTTCTTC. Protein: CASSLLLAGVYNEQFF.

This clonotype was counted a few times. This rearrangement joins TRBV9 to TRBJ2-3; 8 nucleotides align to TRBD2. CDR3 length: 15 amino acids. Trimming cost V 0 bases and J 3 bases; bases outside gene matches: 3. From germline, CDR1 is SGDLS and CDR2 YYNGEE. The CDR3 loop is CASSVGGRSTDTQYF. The CDR3 DNA follows: TGTGCCAGCAGCGTAGGCGGGAGGAGTACAGATACGCAGTATTTT.

The chain links TRBV7-2 to TRBJ2-1, with TRBD2 matching over 7 bases. V shed 1 base, J shed 6 bases, and the junction held 6 bases outside the gene matches. Germline values: CDR1 SGHTA, CDR2 FQGNSA. The CDR3 is made up of 15 amino acids. CDR3 DNA: TGTGCCAGCAGCTTAGTTGGACTAGTAATCAATGAGCAGTTCTTC. This codes for CASSLVGLVINEQFF.

The chain combines TRBV5-5 with TRBJ1-4; TRBD1 might be the D (5 bases). Germline V gene sequence: CDR1 SGHKS, CDR2 YYEKEE (reference sequence). CDR3 length equals 16 residues. The germline V and J ends were trimmed by 4 bases and 4 bases, with 17 bases remaining between them. In DNA form, the CDR3 reads TGTGCCAGCAGCGCAACCAGGGAGCCGATTAATGAAAAACTGTTTTTT. Amino acid sequence: CASSATREPINEKLFF.

This clonotype came up a few times. J is TRBJ2-1 and V is TRBV3-1; TRBD2 aligns across 12 bases. V was clipped by 1 base and J by 6 bases; unmatched bases: 16. This CDR3 is built from 20 residues. CDR1 and CDR2 from the germline V gene are LGHDT and YNNKEL (reference sequence). Here the CDR3 DNA reads TGTGCCAGCAGCCAAGCCCATCCGGCTCTAGCGGGGGGGCTTTTCAATGAGCAGTTCTTC. Protein sequence: CASSQAHPALAGGLFNEQFF.